A selection of T cell receptor beta chains follows, all from one sample in a study of T cell repertoires in cytomegalovirus infection. The antigens for these receptors are not known. TCRdb analysed the reads with MiXCR anew, one entry per CDR3 protein. The data hold about 740,000 distinct CDR3 sequences, with roughly a third observed a single time. Specimen: cultured PBMCs, collected from culture after CMV antigen stimulation. These receptors were obtained from a human donor in good health (CMV status not recorded). Some clones in this sample may be carry-over from other donors' samples. The CDR3 runs from the conserved cysteine through the conserved F or W. A D gene is named only where the DNA matches it firmly. Rows may omit the clone size; those that give it use once, few, many or a size class.

J | size | V | D | DNA | CDR3
TRBJ1-5 | many | TRBV7-2 | NA | TGTGCCAGCAGCGTCCGCTCCGGCAATCAGCCCCAGCATTTT | CASSVRSGNQPQHF
TRBJ2-2 | NA | TRBV7-2 | NA | TGTGCCAGCAGCTTAGTTACCTCTCTGGGGGCGACCGGGGAGCTGTTTTTT | CASSLVTSLGATGELFF
TRBJ2-3 | NA | TRBV30 | NA | TGTGCCTGGAGTCAGGGGTCCGCAGATACGCAGTATTTT | CAWSQGSADTQYF
TRBJ2-2 | NA | TRBV27 | TRBD2 | TGTGCCAGCAACGGCGGGGGGCTGTACACCGGGGAGCTGTTTTTT | CASNGGGLYTGELFF
TRBJ2-5 | few | TRBV23-1 | NA | TGCGCCAGCAGTCAACAGGGAGCGACCCAGTACTTC | CASSQQGATQYF
TRBJ1-1 | NA | TRBV12-3/TRBV12-4 | NA | TGTGCCAGCAGTGCCTCGGGAGCGGCTGAAGCTTTCTTT | CASSASGAAEAFF
TRBJ2-3 | once | TRBV4-3 | TRBD2 | TGCGCCAGCAGCCCTGGGACTACCCTATCGAGTGCGCAGTATTTT | CASSPGTTLSSAQYF
TRBJ2-5 | few | TRBV12-3/TRBV12-4 | NA | TGTGCCAGCACCCCATTCTATGAACAAGAGACCCAGTACTTC | CASTPFYEQETQYF
TRBJ1-5 | NA | TRBV5-6 | TRBD1 | TGTGCCAGCAGCCGGACGACAGGGGGTCCGGGCTATAGCAATCAGCCCCAGCATTTT | CASSRTTGGPGYSNQPQHF
TRBJ2-1 | few | TRBV7-2 | NA | TGTGCCAGCAGCTTAGAACGGGTAAGCTCCTACAATGAGCAGTTCTTC | CASSLERVSSYNEQFF
TRBJ2-6 | once | TRBV5-3 | NA | TGTGCCAGCAGCTTCATGGGGGGTGGGGCCAACGTCCTGACTTTC | CASSFMGGGANVLTF
TRBJ1-3 | once | TRBV18 | NA | TGTGCCAGCTCACCACCAGCAGGGCCCGGAAACACCATATATTTT | CASSPPAGPGNTIYF
TRBJ1-5 | NA | TRBV6-1 | TRBD1 | TGTGCCAGCAGTCCCCCGGACAGGGCCCAGCATTTT | CASSPPDRAQHF
TRBJ1-1 | few | TRBV7-2 | NA | TGTGCCAGCAGCTTTAGTAGGATCATGAACACTGAAGCTTTCTTT | CASSFSRIMNTEAFF
TRBJ2-7 | NA | TRBV6-6 | TRBD1 | TGTGCCAGCAGTGGCGTCAGGGGGCTCGCCTACGAGCAGTACTTC | CASSGVRGLAYEQYF
TRBJ1-6 | NA | TRBV29-1 | TRBD1 | TGCAGCGGAGACAGGGATTCACCCCTCCACTTT | CSGDRDSPLHF
TRBJ2-1 | NA | TRBV7-8 | TRBD2 | TGTGCCAGCAGTCCGTACCCGCGGGAGATCCACAATGAGCAGTTCTTC | CASSPYPREIHNEQFF
TRBJ2-1 | many | TRBV2 | NA | TGTGCCAGCAAAGGGCGAAAATCACGGTCCGACAATGAGCAGTTCTTC | CASKGRKSRSDNEQFF
TRBJ2-3 | NA | TRBV10-3 | TRBD2 | TGTGCCATCAGTTCCGGACTAGCGGGTAGCACAGATACGCAGTATTTT | CAISSGLAGSTDTQYF
TRBJ2-1 | few | TRBV20-1 | NA | TGCAGTGCTCCTAGGGGGGGAGGGGGTGATGAGCAGTTCTTC | CSAPRGGGGDEQFF
TRBJ2-7 | NA | TRBV19 | TRBD1 | TGTGCCAGTAGTAAGGGAACACAGGGGTGGCACGAGCAGTACTTC | CASSKGTQGWHEQYF
TRBJ2-7 | many | TRBV7-2 | TRBD1 | TGTGCCAGCAGTTACGACAGGGTAGTCGGCGAGCAGTACTTC | CASSYDRVVGEQYF
TRBJ2-7 | few | TRBV7-9 | NA | TGTGCCAGCAACTCCCGGGGAACCTACGAGCAGTACTTC | CASNSRGTYEQYF
TRBJ2-7 | once | TRBV20-1 | TRBD2 | TGCAGTGCTGGCCGACTAGCGGGCCGCTACGAGCAGTACTTC | CSAGRLAGRYEQYF
TRBJ2-1 | many | TRBV7-2 | NA | TGTGCCAGCAGCTTAGGGACCGCCCCTCAGTTCTTC | CASSLGTAPQFF
TRBJ2-1 | NA | TRBV5-6 | NA | TGTGCCAGCAGCTTGGTCGGCCACAATGAGCAGTTCTTC | CASSLVGHNEQFF
TRBJ2-3 | NA | TRBV7-9 | NA | TGTGCCAGCAGCTTAGATCCGACAGGAACCGACACAGATACGCAGTATTTT | CASSLDPTGTDTDTQYF
TRBJ2-5 | NA | TRBV6-2/TRBV6-3 | TRBD2 | TGTGCCAGCAGAGCGGGACTCCCGGTGGAGACCCAGTACTTC | CASRAGLPVETQYF
TRBJ2-3 | NA | TRBV4-1 | NA | TGCGCCAGCAGCCCAGACCCTCTAGCGCCAAACACAGATACGCAGTATTTT | CASSPDPLAPNTDTQYF
TRBJ1-1 | few | TRBV6-1 | NA | TGTGCCAGCAATCCGGCCGGGGGGGCGAAAGCTTTCTTT | CASNPAGGAKAFF
TRBJ2-7 | once | TRBV14 | NA | TGTGCCAGCAGCCAATATGATGGCGAGCAGTACTTC | CASSQYDGEQYF
TRBJ1-3 | NA | TRBV15 | NA | TGTGCCACCAGCCAAAGGGGGAACACCATATATTTT | CATSQRGNTIYF
TRBJ2-1 | NA | TRBV20-1 | TRBD1 | TGCAGTGCCCTCCGGGACAGCTACAATGAGCAGTTCTTC | CSALRDSYNEQFF
TRBJ2-7 | few | TRBV11-2 | TRBD2 | TGTGCCAGCAGCCTATATACTAGCGGGATGTACGAGCAGTACTTC | CASSLYTSGMYEQYF
TRBJ2-7 | once | TRBV19 | NA | TGTGCCAGTAGTATACGCGGCCACTACGAGCAGTACTTC | CASSIRGHYEQYF
TRBJ2-5 | NA | TRBV28 | NA | TGTGCCAGCAGTACAAACCTGGGACATCTTCGGGAGACCCAGTACTTC | CASSTNLGHLRETQYF
TRBJ2-3 | NA | TRBV6-5 | NA | TGTGCCAGCAGTTATCTGCACACAGATACGCAGTATTTT | CASSYLHTDTQYF
TRBJ2-7 | NA | TRBV2 | NA | TGTGCCAGCAGTGAACCGATGCCCTACGAGCAGTACTTC | CASSEPMPYEQYF
TRBJ1-1 | NA | TRBV7-9 | TRBD1 | TGTGCCAGAAGCTTATCGACAGGGGTCCGGGGCACTGAAGCTTTCTTT | CARSLSTGVRGTEAFF
TRBJ2-5 | NA | TRBV29-1 | NA | TGCAGCGTTAGTCGACAAGAGACCCAGTACTTC | CSVSRQETQYF
TRBJ2-1 | NA | TRBV5-1 | NA | TGCGCCACCCAGGTATGCCAGTACAATGAGCAGTTCTTC | CATQVCQYNEQFF
TRBJ2-3 | few | TRBV7-9 | NA | TGTGCCAGCAGCTTAGTTGTGAAGCCCACAGATACGCAGTATTTT | CASSLVVKPTDTQYF
TRBJ2-7 | few | TRBV30 | TRBD1 | TGTGCCTGGAGAAAGCCCGGGACAGCCTACGAGCAGTACTTC | CAWRKPGTAYEQYF